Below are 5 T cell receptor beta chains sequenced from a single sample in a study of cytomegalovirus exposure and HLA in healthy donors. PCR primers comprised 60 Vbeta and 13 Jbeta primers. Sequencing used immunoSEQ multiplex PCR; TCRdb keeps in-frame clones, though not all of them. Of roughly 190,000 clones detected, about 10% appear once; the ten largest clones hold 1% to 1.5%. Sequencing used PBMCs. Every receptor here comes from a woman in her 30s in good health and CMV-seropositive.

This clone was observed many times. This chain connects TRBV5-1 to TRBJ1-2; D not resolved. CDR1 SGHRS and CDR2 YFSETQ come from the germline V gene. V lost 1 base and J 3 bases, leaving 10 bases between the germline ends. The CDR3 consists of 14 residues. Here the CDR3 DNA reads TGCGCCAGCAGCTTGAACGAGAGGCACTATGGCTACACCTTC. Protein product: CASSLNERHYGYTF.

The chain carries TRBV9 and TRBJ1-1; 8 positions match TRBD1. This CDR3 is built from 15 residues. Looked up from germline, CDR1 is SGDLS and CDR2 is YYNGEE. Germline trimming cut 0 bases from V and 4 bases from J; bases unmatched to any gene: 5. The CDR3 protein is CASSVGQDRVTEAFF. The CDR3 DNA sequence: TGTGCCAGCAGCGTAGGACAGGACAGGGTCACTGAAGCTTTCTTT.

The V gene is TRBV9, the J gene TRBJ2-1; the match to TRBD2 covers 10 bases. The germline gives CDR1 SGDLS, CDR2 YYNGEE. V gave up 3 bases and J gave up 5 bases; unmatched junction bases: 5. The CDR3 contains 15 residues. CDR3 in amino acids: CASSASGSRNNEQFF. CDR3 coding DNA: TGTGCCAGCAGCGCTAGCGGGAGTAGAAACAATGAGCAGTTCTTC.

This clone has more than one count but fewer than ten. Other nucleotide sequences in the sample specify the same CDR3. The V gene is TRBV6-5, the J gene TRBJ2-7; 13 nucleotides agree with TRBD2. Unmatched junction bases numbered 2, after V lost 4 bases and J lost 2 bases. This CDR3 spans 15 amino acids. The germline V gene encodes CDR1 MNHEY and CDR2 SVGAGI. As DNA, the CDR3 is TGTGCCAGCAGTTTGGGACTAGCGGGAACCTACGAGCAGTACTTC. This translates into CASSLGLAGTYEQYF.

CDR3 amino acids: CASSIIDIRGVNQPQHF. For the CDR3, the DNA is TGTGCCAGTAGTATCATTGACATTCGGGGGGTGAATCAGCCCCAGCATTTT. The V call is TRBV19, the J call TRBJ1-5, with D perhaps TRBD1 (5 bases). Germline V gene data show CDR1 as LNHDA and CDR2 as SQIVND (reference sequence). The CDR3 consists of 17 residues. V was trimmed by 3 bases and J by 4 bases, leaving 19 bases between them.